Listed here are 31 T cell receptor beta chains from one sample, sequenced in a study of shared clonotypes between healthy human individuals. Sequencing used immunoSEQ multiplex PCR; TCRdb keeps in-frame clones, though not all of them. Found here are around 2.5 million clones, roughly 93% of them singletons; the top ten hold around 0.4%. What was sequenced was naive CD4+ T cells from PBMCs. Noted subset: CD45RA+ positively selected. These receptors came from a man aged 18 to 29 in good health. Some clones in this sample may be carry-over from other donors' samples.

The genes are TRBV5-4 and TRBJ2-7; TRBD1 aligns across 7 bases. V was clipped by 5 bases and J by 3 bases; unmatched bases: 8. Germline lookup yields CDR1 SGHNT and CDR2 YYREEE (reference sequence). The CDR3 is made up of 14 amino acids. The CDR3 loop is CASSPRQGDYEQYF. For the CDR3, the DNA is TGTGCCAGCAGTCCGAGACAGGGAGACTACGAGCAGTACTTC.

This chain connects TRBV4-3 to TRBJ1-1; a weak D match, TRBD1 (5 bases). The V and J ends lost 0 bases and 4 bases respectively, with 15 bases between them. CDR3 size: 16 residues. The germline gives CDR1 LGHNA, CDR2 YSLEER. The CDR3 bases are TGCGCCAGCAGCCAAGATCTTCGATGGGGGGGCACTGAAGCTTTCTTT. Translated: CASSQDLRWGGTEAFF.

This clone was detected once. V gene TRBV6-1 combines with J gene TRBJ1-2, with TRBD1 matching 9 bases. This CDR3 has 14 amino acids. With 6 bases clipped from V and 4 bases from J, the junction kept 6 bases outside the gene matches. Germline V gives CDR1 MNHNS, CDR2 SASEGT. DNA for the CDR3: TGTGCCAGCAGAACAGGGGGCAGCGGCTATGGCTACACCTTC. Protein: CASRTGGSGYGYTF.

The genes are TRBV28 and TRBJ1-6; TRBD1 might be the D (6 bases). The length of the CDR3 is 14 residues. Germline assignment: CDR1 MDHEN and CDR2 SYDVKM. V lost 6 bases, J lost 9 bases, and 15 bases lay in between. The CDR3 DNA is TGTGCCAGCAGCCTAGGGGGGGTTGGTTCACCCCTCCACTTT. It encodes CASSLGGVGSPLHF. Complete variable domain (other parts from reference TRBV28 and TRBJ1-6): DVKVTQSSRYLVKRTGEKVFLECVQDMDHENMFWYRQDPGLGLRLIYFSYDVKMKEKGDIPEGYSVSREKKERFSLILESASTNQTSMYLCASSLGGVGSPLHFGNGTRLTVT.

The chain has TRBV29-1 and TRBJ2-1; 11 positions match TRBD2. The CDR3 has 12 residues. V trimming: 8 bases; J trimming: 7 bases; junction bases outside the gene matches: 4. Germline-derived CDR1 and CDR2 are SQVTM and ANQGSEA. Here the CDR3 reads CSFIAGGNEQFF. CDR3 coding DNA: TGCAGCTTTATAGCGGGAGGGAATGAGCAGTTCTTC.

This sequence joins TRBV6-5 and TRBJ2-7; D is uncertain. The V end lost 5 bases, the J end lost 1 base, and 15 bases lay between the germline ends. This CDR3 has 15 residues. In germline, CDR1 is MNHEY, CDR2 SVGAGI. DNA of the CDR3: TGTGCCAGCAGTCTCCACTCGACTCAGTCCTACGAGCAGTACTTC. This codes for CASSLHSTQSYEQYF.

The chain recombines TRBV27 with TRBJ2-7; D uncertain. This CDR3 is 15 amino acids long. The germline CDR1 and CDR2 sequences are MNHEY and SMNVEV (reference sequence). V lost 5 bases, J lost 5 bases, and 19 bases lay in between. CDR3 DNA: TGTGCCAGCAGTCCCCGATTCTTAAGGAGCCACGAGCAGTACTTC. This codes for CASSPRFLRSHEQYF.

The rearrangement links TRBV19 to TRBJ2-7; TRBD1 matches 9 bases. The CDR3 has 15 residues. In germline, CDR1 is LNHDA, CDR2 SQIVND (reference sequence). V gave up 5 bases and J gave up 4 bases; unmatched junction bases: 9. The CDR3 spells CASSLRDRAGYEQYF. Here the CDR3 DNA reads TGTGCCAGTAGTCTCCGGGACAGGGCGGGATACGAGCAGTACTTC.

This clone was observed a single time. This chain links TRBV6-1 with TRBJ2-7, with D maybe TRBD2 (5 bases). The V end lost 8 bases, the J end lost 2 bases, and 16 bases lay between the germline ends. The CDR3 runs 14 residues. Germline CDR1 MNHNS, CDR2 SASEGT. This CDR3 is CASRDQVATYEQYF. CDR3 in DNA: TGTGCCAGCCGGGATCAAGTTGCTACCTACGAGCAGTACTTC.

The chain joins TRBV28 to TRBJ2-5; 9 bases are shared with TRBD2. The CDR3 runs 14 residues. Germline trimming cut 5 bases from V and 4 bases from J; bases unmatched to any gene: 5. Germline-derived CDR1 and CDR2 are MDHEN and SYDVKM. The CDR3 region is CASSLAGHTETQYF. In nucleotides, the CDR3 is TGTGCCAGCAGTCTAGCGGGGCACACAGAGACCCAGTACTTC.

V and J are TRBV5-5 and TRBJ1-5, with 8 bases that match TRBD1. The V gene's germline CDR1 is SGHKS and CDR2 YYEKEE (reference sequence). The V segment lost 0 bases and the J segment 5 bases; nucleotides outside the gene matches: 1. The CDR3 covers 14 residues. CDR3 DNA sequence: TGTGCCAGCAGCTTGGGGGACAGGTATCAGCCCCAGCATTTT. It encodes CASSLGDRYQPQHF.

The rearrangement joins TRBV18 to TRBJ2-1, with 7 nucleotides matching TRBD2. V trimming: 3 bases; J trimming: 9 bases; junction bases outside the gene matches: 5. Per the germline V gene, CDR1 is KGHSH and CDR2 is LQKENI. CDR3 size: 13 residues. The CDR3 is CASSPGLDTEQFF. CDR3 bases: TGTGCCAGCTCACCCGGACTAGACACTGAGCAGTTCTTC.

The chain employs TRBV7-2 and TRBJ2-3; D not certain. V shed 5 bases and J shed 5 bases, with 8 bases lying between them. The germline gives CDR1 SGHTA, CDR2 FQGNSA. This CDR3 comprises 12 residues. The CDR3 region has the DNA TGTGCCAGCAGCCCCGGGCTAGATACGCAGTATTTT. Protein sequence: CASSPGLDTQYF. Full variable domain (missing parts from reference TRBV7-2 and TRBJ2-3): GAGVSQSPSNKVTEKGKDVELRCDPISGHTALYWYRQSLGQGLEFLIYFQGNSAPDKSGLPSDRFSAERTGGSVSTLTIQRTQQEDSAVYLCASSPGLDTQYFGPGTRLTVL.

The CDR3, as DNA: TGCGCCAGCAGCTTGGCTCAGCTAGCGGGGTCCGGGGAGACCCAGTACTTC. This translates into CASSLAQLAGSGETQYF. The chain has TRBV5-1 and TRBJ2-5; 9 nucleotides line up with TRBD2. Unmatched junction bases numbered 11, after V lost 0 bases and J lost 5 bases. This CDR3 comprises 17 residues. Germline V CDR1 and CDR2: SGHRS, YFSETQ.

The V gene is TRBV30, the J gene TRBJ2-7; 11 nucleotides match TRBD1. The J segment lost 2 bases and the V segment lost 4 bases, leaving 4 bases of the junction unmatched. Germline values: CDR1 GTSNPN, CDR2 SVGIG (reference sequence). The CDR3 runs 14 residues. CDR3 coding DNA: TGTGCCTGGAACCCGGGACAGGGGGCCTACGAGCAGTACTTC. Protein sequence: CAWNPGQGAYEQYF. The whole variable domain, filled in from reference TRBV30 and TRBJ2-7, reads SQTIHQWPATLVQPVGSPLSLECTVEGTSNPNLYWYRQAAGRGLQLLFYSVGIGQISSEVPQNLSASRPQDRQFILSSKKLLLSDSGFYLCAWNPGQGAYEQYFGPGTRLTVT.

The chain couples TRBV27 to TRBJ2-1; 14 nucleotides match TRBD2. The trim removed 2 bases at V and 10 bases at J, leaving 16 bases unmatched. The CDR3 consists of 19 residues. Germline CDR1 MNHEY, CDR2 SMNVEV (reference sequence). CDR3 amino acids: CASSLATSGRVTFNREQFF. The CDR3 DNA reads as TGTGCCAGCAGTTTAGCGACTAGCGGGAGGGTCACATTCAACCGCGAGCAGTTCTTC.

A note on this clone: Other nucleotide sequences in the sample specify the same CDR3. The rearrangement links TRBV19 to TRBJ2-7; D remains ambiguous. The CDR3 runs to 14 residues. V shed 3 bases and J shed 2 bases, with 11 bases lying between them. Germline lookup yields CDR1 LNHDA and CDR2 SQIVND (reference sequence). In DNA form, the CDR3 reads TGTGCCAGTAGTATCGGCGACGGCCCCTACGAGCAGTACTTC. Translated, it gives CASSIGDGPYEQYF.

The chain links TRBV4-1 to TRBJ2-7; maybe TRBD2 (6 bases). Germline V gives CDR1 MGHRA, CDR2 YSYEKL. This CDR3 is 16 amino acids long. Between the trimmed V and J ends, which lost 4 bases and 3 bases, there was a span of 19 bases. The CDR3 DNA follows: TGCGCCAGCAGCCTCAATCACAGGAACGGGGGCTACGAGCAGTACTTC. It translates to CASSLNHRNGGYEQYF.

This sequence joins TRBV28 and TRBJ2-1, with D maybe TRBD1 (5 bases). Trimming took off 3 bases at V and 2 bases at J, with 8 bases between the two ends. Germline loops: CDR1 MDHEN, CDR2 SYDVKM. The CDR3 has 14 amino acids. For the CDR3, the DNA is TGTGCCAGCAGTTTGCTGGGGCCCTACAATGAGCAGTTCTTC. Translation: CASSLLGPYNEQFF.

The chain is built from TRBV29-1 and TRBJ1-1; D is perhaps TRBD1 (5 bases). Germline V gives CDR1 SQVTM, CDR2 ANQGSEA. Trimming took off 8 bases at V and 4 bases at J, with 17 bases between the two ends. The CDR3 extends over 13 amino acids. This CDR3 reads CSSSWGVGTEAFF. Written as DNA, the CDR3 is TGCAGCTCAAGTTGGGGGGTGGGCACTGAAGCTTTCTTT.

The chain couples TRBV7-8 to TRBJ2-7; tentative D call: TRBD2 (5 bases). Germline loops: CDR1 SGHVS, CDR2 FQNEAQ. The CDR3 loop spans 14 amino acids. V was cut by 5 bases and J by 3 bases, with 14 bases left in between. In DNA form, the CDR3 reads TGTGCCAGCAGCCCAACGGGATTCAACTACGAGCAGTACTTC. It encodes CASSPTGFNYEQYF.

Details on this clone: The same CDR3 can be traced to other DNA sequences in this sample. The V and J genes are TRBV20-1 and TRBJ1-1; D gene unclear. From germline, CDR1 is DFQATT and CDR2 SNEGSKA (reference sequence). V was shortened by 5 bases and J by 1 base, with 5 bases between the two germline ends. The CDR3 runs 11 residues. The DNA of the CDR3 is TGCAGTGCTCTAAAGAACACTGAAGCTTTCTTT. Protein sequence: CSALKNTEAFF.

The gene calls are TRBV6-1 and TRBJ2-1; 14 nucleotides line up with TRBD2. The CDR3 totals 15 residues. V lost 8 bases, J lost 7 bases, and 7 bases stayed unmatched. Germline assignment: CDR1 MNHNS and CDR2 SASEGT. CDR3 sequence reads: CASFRLAGGPNEQFF. The CDR3 nucleotides read TGTGCCAGCTTCAGACTAGCGGGAGGGCCGAATGAGCAGTTCTTC.

V usage is TRBV29-1 and J usage is TRBJ1-3; D not certain. Germline-derived CDR1 and CDR2 are SQVTM and ANQGSEA. CDR3 size: 15 residues. V gave up 7 bases and J gave up 4 bases, with 20 bases separating them. Here the CDR3 DNA reads TGCAGCGCCCCCTTCGGATCCTCGTCAGGAAACACCATATATTTT. This sequence encodes CSAPFGSSSGNTIYF.

This rearrangement joins TRBV29-1 to TRBJ2-1; 14 bases align to TRBD2. This CDR3 contains 14 residues. The V gene end was trimmed by 4 bases and the J gene end by 9 bases; junction bases not matched to a gene: 5. Germline lookup yields CDR1 SQVTM and CDR2 ANQGSEA. This CDR3 reads CSVGGLAGVVEQFF. The CDR3, as DNA: TGCAGCGTTGGGGGACTAGCGGGAGTAGTTGAGCAGTTCTTC.

This clone was detected a few times. The chain recombines TRBV4-2 with TRBJ1-5; D remains unclear. The CDR3 is made up of 14 amino acids. Germline V CDR1 and CDR2: LGHNA, YNFKEQ. The germline V and J ends were trimmed by 2 bases and 3 bases, with 8 bases remaining between them. CDR3 amino acids: CASSQSRYNQPQHF. The DNA of the CDR3 is TGTGCCAGCAGCCAAAGTAGATACAATCAGCCCCAGCATTTT.

The chain recombines TRBV7-3 with TRBJ2-2, with 8 nucleotides matching TRBD2. The germline gives CDR1 SGHTA, CDR2 FQGTGA. V was pared by 3 bases and J by 6 bases, with 9 bases of the junction left unmatched. The CDR3 runs 16 residues. CDR3 in amino acids: CASSLRTSSGPGELFF. In DNA form, the CDR3 reads TGTGCCAGCAGCTTGAGGACTAGCTCGGGTCCCGGGGAGCTGTTTTTT. The full variable domain, completed using reference TRBV7-3 and TRBJ2-2, is GAGVSQTPSNKVTEKGKYVELRCDPISGHTALYWYRQSLGQGPEFLIYFQGTGAADDSGLPNDRFFAVRPEGSVSTLKIQRTERGDSAVYLCASSLRTSSGPGELFFGEGSRLTVL.

The chain combines TRBV7-9 with TRBJ1-1; D is ambiguous. V shed 6 bases and J shed 1 base, with 12 bases lying between them. The CDR3 covers 14 residues. Germline V gives CDR1 SEHNR, CDR2 FQNEAQ (reference sequence). CDR3 DNA: TGTGCCAGCAGGTTGGGGTTAGGGAACACTGAAGCTTTCTTT. This sequence encodes CASRLGLGNTEAFF.

This chain uses TRBV18 with TRBJ2-7; D might be TRBD1 (6 bases). The CDR3 sequence is 15 residues long. The germline gives CDR1 KGHSH, CDR2 LQKENI. The ends were cut back, 4 bases at V and 6 bases at J, with 19 bases in the middle. The CDR3 nucleotides are TGTGCCAGCTCACTAAACTCGGGACAATTGGGCGAGCAGTACTTC. It is translated as CASSLNSGQLGEQYF. Variable domain in full (rest from reference TRBV18 and TRBJ2-7): NAGVMQNPRHLVRRRGQEARLRCSPMKGHSHVYWYRQLPEEGLKFMVYLQKENIIDESGMPKERFSAEFPKEGPSILRIQQVVRGDSAAYFCASSLNSGQLGEQYFGPGTRLTVT.

The V gene is TRBV29-1, the J gene TRBJ2-3, with 10 bases matching TRBD1. Looked up from germline, CDR1 is SQVTM and CDR2 is ANQGSEA. The CDR3 is 14 amino acids. Trimming cost V 4 bases and J 6 bases; bases outside gene matches: 7. CDR3 DNA sequence: TGCAGCGTTGGACAGGGGGCGGCTCTCGATACGCAGTATTTT. Translating gives CSVGQGAALDTQYF.

In the case of this clone: Germline and junction disagree at one end, which may indicate a read error. This rearrangement joins TRBV2 to TRBJ1-1, with D unclear. The CDR3 contains 13 residues. CDR1 and CDR2 from the germline V gene are SNHLY and FYNNEI. CDR3: CASIESVPAEAFF. The CDR3 region has the DNA TGTGCCAGCATTGAATCGGTCCCGGCAGAAGCTTTCTTT.